A selection of T cell receptor beta chains follows, all from one sample in a study of blood T cell repertoires in COVID-19. TCRdb's table, derived via immunoSEQ multiplex PCR, lists solely in-frame clones and lacks some. The data hold more than 200,000 clones, with approximately 86% observed a single time. The specimen was peripheral blood. The source of these receptors is a man at least 80 years old with acute or convalescent COVID-19. The CDR3 runs from the conserved cysteine through the conserved F or W. A D gene is named only where the DNA matches it firmly. Some rows mark clone size as missing; the rest say once, few, many or name a class of expanded clone.

TRBJ2-5,TRBD1,.,TRBV10-2,CASSSDGTGEAWSKETQYF,TGCGCCAGCAGCTCCGACGGGACAGGGGAAGCGTGGAGTAAAGAGACCCAGTACTTC
TRBJ2-2,TRBD1,.,TRBV2,CATTRLTTGGAGELFF,TGTGCCACTACGCGATTAACAACAGGGGGAGCCGGGGAGCTGTTTTTT
TRBJ2-7,TRBD1,.,TRBV7-6,CASSLEQGALYEQYF,TGTGCCAGCAGCTTAGAGCAGGGGGCGCTCTACGAGCAGTACTTC
TRBJ2-2,TRBD2,few,TRBV24-1,CATSDQPGLAKYTGELFF,TGTGCCACCAGTGATCAGCCGGGACTAGCTAAATACACCGGGGAGCTGTTTTTT
TRBJ1-3,.,.,TRBV11-2,CASSLGGFGNTIYF,TGTGCCAGCAGCTTAGGGGGCTTTGGAAACACCATATATTTT
TRBJ2-7,TRBD2,.,TRBV7-2,CASSLVGSGATYEQYF,TGTGCCAGCAGCTTAGTCGGTAGCGGGGCAACCTACGAGCAGTACTTC
TRBJ2-7,.,.,TRBV13,CASSSSYGRYEQYF,TGTGCCAGCAGCTCCTCTTATGGGAGATACGAGCAGTACTTC
TRBJ2-3,.,.,TRBV20-1,CSATGADTQYF,TGCAGTGCAACCGGGGCAGATACGCAGTATTTT
TRBJ1-4,.,.,TRBV11-2,CASSTYSGPNEKLFF,TGTGCCAGCAGCACGTACTCAGGGCCTAATGAAAAACTGTTTTTT
TRBJ1-2,.,.,TRBV28,CASSSYSFNYGYTF,TGTGCCAGCAGTTCCTACAGCTTTAACTATGGCTACACCTTC
TRBJ2-1,.,.,TRBV7-9,CASSLELPVEQFF,TGTGCCAGCAGCTTAGAGCTCCCCGTGGAGCAGTTCTTC
TRBJ2-7,TRBD2,.,TRBV27,CASSFTSGSPYEQYF,TGTGCCAGCAGTTTTACTAGCGGGAGCCCCTACGAGCAGTACTTC
TRBJ2-3,.,.,TRBV29-1,CSSGRRGSDTQYF,TGCAGCTCGGGGCGGCGGGGTTCAGATACGCAGTATTTT
TRBJ2-5,.,once,TRBV7-2,CASSLGGNLETQYF,TGTGCCAGCAGCTTAGGAGGTAATTTGGAGACCCAGTACTTC
TRBJ2-3,.,.,TRBV7-2,CASSSPRQATSTDTQYF,TGTGCCAGCAGCTCACCAAGACAGGCTACTAGCACAGATACGCAGTATTTT
TRBJ2-1,.,.,TRBV27,CASSPTMTGLSSYNEQFF,TGTGCCAGCAGTCCAACCATGACAGGTTTGAGCTCCTACAATGAGCAGTTCTTC
TRBJ2-1,TRBD2,.,TRBV7-9,CASSPPGLAGAYNEQFF,TGTGCCAGCAGCCCACCTGGGCTAGCGGGAGCTTACAATGAGCAGTTCTTC
TRBJ2-1,.,.,TRBV29-1,CSVEDSNYGVNEQFF,TGCAGCGTTGAAGATTCCAATTACGGTGTCAATGAGCAGTTCTTC
TRBJ1-1,TRBD1,.,TRBV28,CASSSGQEFAEAFF,TGTGCCAGCAGTTCGGGACAGGAGTTTGCTGAAGCTTTCTTT
TRBJ2-1,TRBD2,.,TRBV24-1,CATTKRGRTYNEQFF,TGTGCCACCACTAAGCGGGGGCGGACCTACAATGAGCAGTTCTTC
TRBJ2-2,TRBD2,.,TRBV7-2,CASSLRNLAGTNTGELFF,TGTGCCAGCAGCTTAAGGAACCTAGCGGGGACGAACACCGGGGAGCTGTTTTTT
TRBJ2-3,.,.,TRBV7-2,CASSFNKDTQYF,TGTGCCAGCAGCTTTAACAAAGATACGCAGTATTTT
TRBJ1-2,TRBD1,few,TRBV6-5,CASTKRQGANYGYTF,TGTGCCAGCACCAAAAGACAGGGGGCTAACTATGGCTACACCTTC
TRBJ2-1,TRBD2,.,TRBV19,CASSIASGGHNEQFF,TGTGCCAGTAGTATAGCTAGCGGGGGCCACAATGAGCAGTTCTTC
TRBJ1-1,.,.,TRBV21-1,CASSKGGDRVSTEAFF,TGTGCCAGCAGCAAAGGAGGGGACAGGGTGAGTACTGAAGCTTTCTTT
TRBJ2-7,TRBD1,.,TRBV29-1,CSVQGDSYEQYF,TGCAGCGTCCAGGGGGACTCCTACGAGCAGTACTTC
TRBJ2-7,.,.,TRBV5-6,CASSLLGDPYEQYF,TGTGCCAGCAGCTTGCTCGGGGATCCCTACGAGCAGTACTTC
TRBJ2-2,.,.,TRBV11-3,CASSLSLGSNTGELFF,TGTGCCAGCAGCTTATCACTAGGGTCGAACACCGGGGAGCTGTTTTTT
TRBJ2-1,TRBD2,.,TRBV6-5,CATTRFSGSSNEQFF,TGTGCCACCACACGATTTAGCGGGAGTAGCAATGAGCAGTTCTTC
TRBJ1-4,TRBD1,.,TRBV5-1,CASSLESQGAKLFF,TGCGCCAGCAGCTTGGAAAGCCAGGGGGCGAAACTGTTTTTT
TRBJ2-2,.,.,TRBV5-1,CASSLDRKNTGELFF,TGCGCCAGCAGCTTGGACAGAAAGAACACCGGGGAGCTGTTTTTT
TRBJ2-7,TRBD2,few,TRBV4-2,CASSQATSGGAEVKYF,TGTGCCAGCAGCCAAGCCACTAGCGGGGGGGCCGAGGTTAAGTACTTC
TRBJ2-3,.,.,TRBV2,CASSEIRPQGGGTQYF,TGTGCCAGCAGTGAAATAAGGCCACAGGGAGGGGGTACGCAGTATTTT
TRBJ1-3,.,.,TRBV15,CATSRSRGSGNTIYF,TGTGCCACCAGCCGTTCCAGGGGCTCTGGAAACACCATATATTTT
TRBJ1-1,TRBD1,.,TRBV5-1,CASSLGQGGTEAFF,TGCGCCAGCAGCTTGGGACAGGGAGGCACTGAAGCTTTCTTT
TRBJ2-2,TRBD2,.,TRBV4-3,CASSQDSRTSGINTGELFF,TGCGCCAGCAGCCAAGATTCAAGGACTAGCGGGATAAACACCGGGGAGCTGTTTTTT
TRBJ2-3,TRBD2,.,TRBV5-1,CASSFGLAGGPDTQYF,TGCGCCAGCAGCTTTGGACTAGCGGGGGGCCCAGATACGCAGTATTTT
TRBJ1-4,TRBD1,.,TRBV15,CATSRAQGAEKLFF,TGTGCCACCAGCAGAGCCCAGGGGGCTGAAAAACTGTTTTTT
TRBJ1-2,TRBD1,.,TRBV4-3,CASSLEGQGVGGYTF,TGCGCCAGCAGCCTGGAGGGACAGGGGGTAGGGGGCTACACCTTC
TRBJ1-1,TRBD1,.,TRBV19,CASRDRGFRKDTEAFF,TGTGCCAGTCGGGACAGGGGGTTTCGGAAAGACACTGAAGCTTTCTTT
TRBJ2-7,.,.,TRBV4-2,CASSQDFYGSYEQYF,TGTGCCAGCAGCCAAGATTTTTACGGGTCCTACGAGCAGTACTTC
TRBJ2-5,.,.,TRBV6-2/TRBV6-3,CASSGWGVVQETQYF,TGTGCCAGCAGTGGATGGGGGGTCGTCCAAGAGACCCAGTACTTC
TRBJ1-5,.,.,TRBV9,CAWGVGSRQPQHF,TGTGCCTGGGGGGTTGGATCGCGTCAGCCCCAGCATTTT
TRBJ2-5,TRBD2,.,TRBV13,CASSLRRGGAKTQYF,TGTGCCAGCAGCTTACGGCGGGGGGGGGCAAAGACCCAGTACTTC